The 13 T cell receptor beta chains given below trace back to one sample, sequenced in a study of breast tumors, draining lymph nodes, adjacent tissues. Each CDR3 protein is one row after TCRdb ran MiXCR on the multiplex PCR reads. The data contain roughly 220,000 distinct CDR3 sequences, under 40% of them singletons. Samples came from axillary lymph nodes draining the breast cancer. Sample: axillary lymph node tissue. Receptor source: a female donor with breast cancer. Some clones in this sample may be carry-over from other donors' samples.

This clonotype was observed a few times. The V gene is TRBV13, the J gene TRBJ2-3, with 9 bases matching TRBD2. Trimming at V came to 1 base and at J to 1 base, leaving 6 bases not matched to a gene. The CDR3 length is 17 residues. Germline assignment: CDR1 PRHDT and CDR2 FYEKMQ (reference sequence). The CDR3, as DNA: TGTGCCAGCAGCTTAGTGCCTAGCGGGGTAGGCACAGATACGCAGTATTTT. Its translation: CASSLVPSGVGTDTQYF.

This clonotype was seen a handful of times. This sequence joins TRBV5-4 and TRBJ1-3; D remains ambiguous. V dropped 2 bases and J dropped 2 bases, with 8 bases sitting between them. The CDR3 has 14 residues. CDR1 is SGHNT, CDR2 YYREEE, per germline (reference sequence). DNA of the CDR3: TGTGCCAGCAGCTTACAGAACCCTGGAAACACCATATATTTT. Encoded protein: CASSLQNPGNTIYF.

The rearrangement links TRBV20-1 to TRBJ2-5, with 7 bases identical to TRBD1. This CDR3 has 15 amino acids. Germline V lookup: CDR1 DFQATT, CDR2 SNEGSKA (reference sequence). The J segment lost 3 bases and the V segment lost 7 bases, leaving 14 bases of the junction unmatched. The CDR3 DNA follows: TGCAGTGTTACCTGGGGACAGAAAAAAAAAGAGACCCAGTACTTC. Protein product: CSVTWGQKKKETQYF.

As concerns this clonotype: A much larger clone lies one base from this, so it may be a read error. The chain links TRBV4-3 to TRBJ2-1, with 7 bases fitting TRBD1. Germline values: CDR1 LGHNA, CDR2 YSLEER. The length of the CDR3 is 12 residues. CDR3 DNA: TGCGCCACCAGCCAACAGGGGAATGAGCAGTTCTTC. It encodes CATSQQGNEQFF.

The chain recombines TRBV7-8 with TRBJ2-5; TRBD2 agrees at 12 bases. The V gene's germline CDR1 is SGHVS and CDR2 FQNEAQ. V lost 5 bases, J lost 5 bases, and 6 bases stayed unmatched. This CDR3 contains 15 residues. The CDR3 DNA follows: TGTGCCAGCAGCCTGACTAGCGGGAGAATTGAGACCCAGTACTTC. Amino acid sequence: CASSLTSGRIETQYF. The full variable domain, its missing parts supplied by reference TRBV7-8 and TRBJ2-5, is GAGVSQSPRYKVAKRGQDVALRCDPISGHVSLFWYQQALGQGPEFLTYFQNEAQLDKSGLPSDRFFAERPEGSVSTLKIQRTQQEDSAVYLCASSLTSGRIETQYFGPGTRLLVL.

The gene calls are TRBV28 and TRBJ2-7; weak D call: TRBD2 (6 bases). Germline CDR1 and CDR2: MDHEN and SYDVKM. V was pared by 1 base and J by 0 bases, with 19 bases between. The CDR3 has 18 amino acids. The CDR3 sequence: CASSLLALGGAISYEQYF. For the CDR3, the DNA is TGTGCCAGCAGTTTATTGGCCCTGGGCGGGGCGATCTCCTACGAGCAGTACTTC. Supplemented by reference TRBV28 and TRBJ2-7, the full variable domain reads DVKVTQSSRYLVKRTGEKVFLECVQDMDHENMFWYRQDPGLGLRLIYFSYDVKMKEKGDIPEGYSVSREKKERFSLILESASTNQTSMYLCASSLLALGGAISYEQYFGPGTRLTVT.

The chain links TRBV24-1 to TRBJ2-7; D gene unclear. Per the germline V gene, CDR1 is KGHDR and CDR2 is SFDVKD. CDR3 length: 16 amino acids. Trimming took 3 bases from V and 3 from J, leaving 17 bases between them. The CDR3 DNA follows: TGTGCCACCAGTGATCTAGGTAGGGCCATGGGCTACGAGCAGTACTTC. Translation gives CATSDLGRAMGYEQYF.

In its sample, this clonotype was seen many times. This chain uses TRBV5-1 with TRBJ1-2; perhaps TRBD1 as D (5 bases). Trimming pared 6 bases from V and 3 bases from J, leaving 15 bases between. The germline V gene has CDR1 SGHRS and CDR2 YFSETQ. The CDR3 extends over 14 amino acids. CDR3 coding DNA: TGCGCCAGCACCATGGGTGGAGGGGACTATGGCTACACCTTC. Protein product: CASTMGGGDYGYTF. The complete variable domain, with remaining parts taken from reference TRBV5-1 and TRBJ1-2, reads KAGVTQTPRYLIKTRGQQVTLSCSPISGHRSVSWYQQTPGQGLQFLFEYFSETQRNKGNFPGRFSGRQFSNSRSEMNVSTLELGDSALYLCASTMGGGDYGYTFGSGTRLTVV.

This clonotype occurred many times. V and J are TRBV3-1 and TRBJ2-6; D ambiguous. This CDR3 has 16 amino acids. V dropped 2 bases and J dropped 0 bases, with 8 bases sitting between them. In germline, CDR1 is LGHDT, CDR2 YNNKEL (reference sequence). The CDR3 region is CASSQRSSSGANVLTF. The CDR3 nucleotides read TGTGCCAGCAGCCAAAGATCGAGCTCTGGGGCCAACGTCCTGACTTTC.

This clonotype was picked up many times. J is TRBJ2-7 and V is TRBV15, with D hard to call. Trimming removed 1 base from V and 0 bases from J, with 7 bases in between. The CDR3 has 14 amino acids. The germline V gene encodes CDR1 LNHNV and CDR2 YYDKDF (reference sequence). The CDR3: CATSRVLSSYEQYF. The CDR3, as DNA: TGTGCCACCAGCAGAGTGCTGAGCTCCTACGAGCAGTACTTC.

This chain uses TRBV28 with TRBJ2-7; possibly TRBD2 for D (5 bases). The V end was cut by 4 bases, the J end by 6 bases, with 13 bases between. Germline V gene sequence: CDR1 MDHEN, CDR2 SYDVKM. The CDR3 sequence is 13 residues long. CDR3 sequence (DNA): TGTGCCAGCAGTTCCCACGAGGGCCGCGAGCAGTACTTC. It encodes CASSSHEGREQYF.

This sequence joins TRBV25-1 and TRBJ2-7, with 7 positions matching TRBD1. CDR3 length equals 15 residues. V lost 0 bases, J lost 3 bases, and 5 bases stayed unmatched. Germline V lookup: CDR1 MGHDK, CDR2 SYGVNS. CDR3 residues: CASSEYGTESYEQYF. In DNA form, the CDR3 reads TGTGCCAGCAGTGAATATGGGACAGAGAGCTACGAGCAGTACTTC.

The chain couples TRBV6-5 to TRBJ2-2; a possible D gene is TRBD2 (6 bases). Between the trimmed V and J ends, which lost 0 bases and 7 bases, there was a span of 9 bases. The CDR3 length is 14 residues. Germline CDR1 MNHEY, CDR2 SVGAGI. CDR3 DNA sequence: TGTGCCAGCAGTTACTCCCAGACTAGCGGGGAGCTGTTTTTT. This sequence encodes CASSYSQTSGELFF.